This T cell receptor beta chain was documented in a study of cytomegalovirus exposure and HLA in healthy donors. V was cut by 0 bases and J by 2 bases, with 8 bases left in between. The CDR3 loop spans 15 amino acids. Germline CDR1 and CDR2: ENHRY and SYGVKD. General observations from the study: The investigators catalogued 150 or so TCR beta chains as cytomegalovirus-associated. Later analysis suggested links between common viral pathogens and several top significant clusters. A link between a missense DCLRE1C variant and TCR beta V- and J-gene trimming emerged from a later analysis.

Researchers ran the PCR with 60 Vbeta and 13 Jbeta primers. The data were produced by immunoSEQ multiplex PCR, yet TCRdb's version contains in-frame clones alone and is incomplete. The table records roughly 150,000 clones, around 82% of them present only once. Notes on this clone: What it binds is not known.

This TCR was sampled from a woman aged 50 to 65 in good health and CMV-seropositive. Input material: PBMCs. The chain combines TRBV10-3 with TRBJ2-1; D gene uncertain. The CDR3, as DNA: TGTGCCATCAGTGAGTCGGTCAGGACCTACAATGAGCAGTTCTTC. The encoded protein is CAISESVRTYNEQFF.